This TCR beta chain was recovered during a study of monozygotic twins with inflammatory bowel disease. General study points: Researchers report that IBD patients shared fewer clonotypes with others than healthy twins, especially amid disease activity.

This CDR3 region has 11 residues. CDR1 is ENHRY and CDR2 is SYGVKD in the germline V gene. In regard to this clonotype: Its antigen is currently unknown.

Investigators made cDNA in eight separate reactions per sample. TCRdb reprocessed the 5' RACE reads and reports one entry per CDR3 protein, with no DNA. This table holds roughly 330,000 distinct CDR3 sequences. Sequenced input: blood. The chain combines TRBV10-3 with TRBJ2-3. The origin of this receptor is a human donor with ulcerative colitis or Crohn's disease, or a healthy co-twin of an affected twin (not recorded which). The CDR3 reads CAISVSDTQYF.